This section outlines one T cell receptor beta chain sequence together with its context. The data were taken from a study of CD8 T cells in Susac syndrome. cDNA came from roughly 0.5 to 1 ug RNA primed by random hexamers. It was immunoSEQ multiplex PCR that amplified TCR beta CDR3 across 54 Vbeta and 13 Jbeta. MiXCR, run by TCRdb on the immunoSEQ multiplex PCR reads, gives a single entry per CDR3 protein. The sample contains hundreds of thousands of distinct CDR3 sequences, 85% of which appear only once. Germline V CDR1 and CDR2: MNHEY, SVGAGI. The CDR3 contains 16 residues. V shed 2 bases, J shed 9 bases, and the junction held 11 bases outside the gene matches.

The sequence was collected from a human donor with multiple sclerosis. The chain joins TRBV6-5 to TRBJ2-7, with 12 bases identical to TRBD2. The specimen sequenced was CD8+ T cells from PBMCs. CDR3 bases: TGTGCCAGCAGTTACCCGCCACTAGCGGGGGGAGGCGGGCAGTACTTC. Protein product: CASSYPPLAGGGGQYF.